The present T cell receptor (beta chain) was sequenced within a study of blood T cell repertoires in COVID-19. Study details: COVID-19 samples collected from the United States, Italy and Spain covered acute and convalescent phases. Sources were T cells, B-cell-depleted T cells, or PBMCs; the material itself was cDNA or gDNA.

The CDR3 has 14 amino acids. The trim removed 3 bases at V and 7 bases at J, leaving 3 bases unmatched. Germline CDR1 reads LNHDA; CDR2 reads SQIVND (reference sequence). In the study's own analysis: It was from reference gene primer amplification that nucleated cell counts were estimated. This table comes from immunoSEQ multiplex PCR, and its TCRdb copy is limited to in-frame clones, with some not included. That table supplies the V and J calls and clone size; D and trimming were determined from the DNA. The table records 87,000 or so clones, around 90% of them present only once. The specimen was peripheral blood. This receptor was taken from a man in his forties with acute or convalescent COVID-19. The chain links TRBV19 to TRBJ1-5; 10 positions agree with TRBD1. CDR3: CASSMGQGRQPQHF. The CDR3 DNA sequence: TGTGCCAGTAGTATGGGACAGGGGCGGCAGCCCCAGCATTTT.